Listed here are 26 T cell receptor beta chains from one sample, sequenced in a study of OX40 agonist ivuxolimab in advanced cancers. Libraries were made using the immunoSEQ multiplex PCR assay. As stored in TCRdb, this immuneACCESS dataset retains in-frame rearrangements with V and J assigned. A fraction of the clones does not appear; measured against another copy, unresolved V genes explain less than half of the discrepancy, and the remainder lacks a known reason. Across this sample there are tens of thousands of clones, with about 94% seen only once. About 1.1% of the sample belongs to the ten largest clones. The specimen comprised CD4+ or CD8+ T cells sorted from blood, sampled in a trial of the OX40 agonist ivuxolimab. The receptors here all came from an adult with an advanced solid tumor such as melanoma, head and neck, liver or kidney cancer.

DNA for the CDR3: TGCGCCAGCAGCCAAGCTGCTCTCTACAATGAGCAGTTCTTC. It codes for CASSQAALYNEQFF. The genes are TRBV4-3 and TRBJ2-1; D gene unclear. The CDR3 sequence is 14 residues long. V lost 1 base and J 3 bases, leaving 7 bases between the germline ends. CDR1 is LGHNA and CDR2 is YSLEER in the germline V gene.

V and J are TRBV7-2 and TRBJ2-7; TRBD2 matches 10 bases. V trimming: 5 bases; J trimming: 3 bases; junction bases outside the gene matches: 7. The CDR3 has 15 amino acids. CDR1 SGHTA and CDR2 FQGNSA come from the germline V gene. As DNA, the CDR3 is TGTGCCAGCAGCGGCCTTAGCGGGGGGTTCTACGAGCAGTACTTC. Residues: CASSGLSGGFYEQYF.

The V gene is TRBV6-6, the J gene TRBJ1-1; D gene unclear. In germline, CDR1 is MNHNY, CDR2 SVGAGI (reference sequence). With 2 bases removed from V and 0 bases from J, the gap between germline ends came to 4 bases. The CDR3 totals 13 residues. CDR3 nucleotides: TGTGCCAGCAGTTACGTAGTGAACACTGAAGCTTTCTTT. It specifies CASSYVVNTEAFF.

CDR3 in amino acids: CASGPSTNEKLFF. The CDR3 DNA reads as TGTGCCTCAGGACCCTCAACTAATGAAAAACTGTTTTTT. The chain joins TRBV6-6 to TRBJ1-4; D is unresolved. Trimming removed 11 bases from V and 0 bases from J, with 10 bases in between. In germline, CDR1 is MNHNY, CDR2 SVGAGI (reference sequence). The CDR3 is made up of 13 amino acids.

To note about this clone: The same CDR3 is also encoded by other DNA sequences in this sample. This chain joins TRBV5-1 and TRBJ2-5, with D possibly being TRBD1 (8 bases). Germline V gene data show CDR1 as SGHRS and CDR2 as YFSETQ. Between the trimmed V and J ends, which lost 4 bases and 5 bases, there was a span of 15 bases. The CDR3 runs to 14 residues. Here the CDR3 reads CASSPGQGGETQYF. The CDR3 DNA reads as TGCGCCAGCAGCCCAGGACAGGGAGGGGAGACCCAGTACTTC. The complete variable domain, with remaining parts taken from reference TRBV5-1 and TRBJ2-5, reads KAGVTQTPRYLIKTRGQQVTLSCSPISGHRSVSWYQQTPGQGLQFLFEYFSETQRNKGNFPGRFSGRQFSNSRSEMNVSTLELGDSALYLCASSPGQGGETQYFGPGTRLLVL.

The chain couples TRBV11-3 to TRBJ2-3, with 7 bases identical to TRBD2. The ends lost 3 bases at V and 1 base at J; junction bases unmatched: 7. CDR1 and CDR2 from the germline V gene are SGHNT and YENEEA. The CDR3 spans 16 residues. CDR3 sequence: CASSFRGRGGTDTQYF. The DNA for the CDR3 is TGTGCCAGCAGCTTTCGCGGACGGGGGGGCACAGATACGCAGTATTTT.

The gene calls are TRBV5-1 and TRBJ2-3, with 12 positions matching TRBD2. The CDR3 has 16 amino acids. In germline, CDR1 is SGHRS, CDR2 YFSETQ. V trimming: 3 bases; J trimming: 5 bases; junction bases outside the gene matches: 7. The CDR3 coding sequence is TGCGCCAGCAGCTCCCGACTAGCGGGAGAAGGAGATACGCAGTATTTT. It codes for CASSSRLAGEGDTQYF.

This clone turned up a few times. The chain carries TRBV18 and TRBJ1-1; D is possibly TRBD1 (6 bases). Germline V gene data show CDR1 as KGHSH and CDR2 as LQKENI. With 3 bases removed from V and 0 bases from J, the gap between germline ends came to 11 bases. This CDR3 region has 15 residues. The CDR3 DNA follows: TGTGCCAGCTCACCTCGGACAGAATTGAACACTGAAGCTTTCTTT. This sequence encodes CASSPRTELNTEAFF. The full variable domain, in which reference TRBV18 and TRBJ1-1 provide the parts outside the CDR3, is NAGVMQNPRHLVRRRGQEARLRCSPMKGHSHVYWYRQLPEEGLKFMVYLQKENIIDESGMPKERFSAEFPKEGPSILRIQQVVRGDSAAYFCASSPRTELNTEAFFGQGTRLTVV.

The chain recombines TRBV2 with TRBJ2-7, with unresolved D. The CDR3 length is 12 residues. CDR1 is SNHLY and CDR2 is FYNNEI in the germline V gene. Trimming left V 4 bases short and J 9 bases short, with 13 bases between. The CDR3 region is CASSGIATAQYF. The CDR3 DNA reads TGTGCCAGCAGTGGAATAGCCACCGCGCAGTACTTC.

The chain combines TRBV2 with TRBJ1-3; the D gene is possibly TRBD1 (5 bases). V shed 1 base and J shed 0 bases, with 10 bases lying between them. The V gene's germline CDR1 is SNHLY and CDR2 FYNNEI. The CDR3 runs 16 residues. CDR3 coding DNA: TGTGCCAGCAGTGAAGAGTCAGGGCGCTCTGGAAACACCATATATTTT. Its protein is CASSEESGRSGNTIYF.

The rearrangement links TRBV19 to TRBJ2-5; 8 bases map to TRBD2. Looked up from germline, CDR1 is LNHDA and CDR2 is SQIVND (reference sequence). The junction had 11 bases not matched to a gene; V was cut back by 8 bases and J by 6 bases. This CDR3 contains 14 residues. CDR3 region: CASGTGGPVKTQYF. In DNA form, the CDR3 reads TGTGCCAGTGGTACGGGAGGGCCTGTAAAGACCCAGTACTTC.

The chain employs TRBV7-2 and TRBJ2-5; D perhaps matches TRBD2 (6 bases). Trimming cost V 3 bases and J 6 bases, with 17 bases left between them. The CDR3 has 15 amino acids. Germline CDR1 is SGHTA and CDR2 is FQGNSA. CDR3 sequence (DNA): TGTGCCAGCAGCTTGGCCGGGGGTGGGTTAAAGACCCAGTACTTC. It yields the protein CASSLAGGGLKTQYF. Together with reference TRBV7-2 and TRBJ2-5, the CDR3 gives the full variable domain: GAGVSQSPSNKVTEKGKDVELRCDPISGHTALYWYRQSLGQGLEFLIYFQGNSAPDKSGLPSDRFSAERTGGSVSTLTIQRTQQEDSAVYLCASSLAGGGLKTQYFGPGTRLLVL.

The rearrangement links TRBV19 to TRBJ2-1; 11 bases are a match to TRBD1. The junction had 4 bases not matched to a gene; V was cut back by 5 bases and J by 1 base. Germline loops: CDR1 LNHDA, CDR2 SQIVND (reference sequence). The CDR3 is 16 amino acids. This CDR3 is CASSSGQGGSYNEQFF. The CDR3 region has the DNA TGTGCCAGTAGTTCGGGACAGGGGGGGTCCTACAATGAGCAGTTCTTC.

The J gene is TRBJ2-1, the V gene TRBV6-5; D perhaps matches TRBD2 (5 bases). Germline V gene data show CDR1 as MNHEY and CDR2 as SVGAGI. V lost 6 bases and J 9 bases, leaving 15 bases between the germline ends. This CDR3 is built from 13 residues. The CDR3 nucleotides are TGTGCCAGCAGCAACCGGGAACCCAGTGAGCAGTTCTTC. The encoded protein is CASSNREPSEQFF.

The CDR3 bases are TGTGCCAGCAGCGTAGTAACCTCGGGGGAGCAGTACTTC. It codes for CASSVVTSGEQYF. This chain links TRBV9 with TRBJ2-7; weak D call: TRBD2 (5 bases). Trimming shortened V by 0 bases and J by 7 bases, and 11 bases separated the two germline ends. The germline gives CDR1 SGDLS, CDR2 YYNGEE. The CDR3 totals 13 residues.

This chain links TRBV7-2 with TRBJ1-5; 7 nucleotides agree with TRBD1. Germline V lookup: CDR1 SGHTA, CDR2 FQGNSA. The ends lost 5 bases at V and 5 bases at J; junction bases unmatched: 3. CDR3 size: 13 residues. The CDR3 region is CASSPGTDQPQHF. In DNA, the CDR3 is TGTGCCAGCAGCCCCGGGACAGATCAGCCCCAGCATTTT.

The CDR3 nucleotides are TGTGCCAGCAGCAAAGCGGGAAACTCCTACAATGAGCAGTTCTTC. Protein sequence: CASSKAGNSYNEQFF. The V call is TRBV7-3, the J call TRBJ2-1; 7 bases are shared with TRBD2. The CDR3 is 15 amino acids. The V gene end was trimmed by 5 bases and the J gene end by 0 bases; junction bases not matched to a gene: 4. Germline CDR1 is SGHTA and CDR2 is FQGTGA.

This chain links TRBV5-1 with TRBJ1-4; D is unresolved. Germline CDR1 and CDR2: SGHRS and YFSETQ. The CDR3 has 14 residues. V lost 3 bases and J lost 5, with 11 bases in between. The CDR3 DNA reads TGCGCCAGCAGCTCCGTGGGAGGGAATGAAAAACTGTTTTTT. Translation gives CASSSVGGNEKLFF. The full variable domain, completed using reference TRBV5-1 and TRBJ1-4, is KAGVTQTPRYLIKTRGQQVTLSCSPISGHRSVSWYQQTPGQGLQFLFEYFSETQRNKGNFPGRFSGRQFSNSRSEMNVSTLELGDSALYLCASSSVGGNEKLFFGSGTQLSVL.

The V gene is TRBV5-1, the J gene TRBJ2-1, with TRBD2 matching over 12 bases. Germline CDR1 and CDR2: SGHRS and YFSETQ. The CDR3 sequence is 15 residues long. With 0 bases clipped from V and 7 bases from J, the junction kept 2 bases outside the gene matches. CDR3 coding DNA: TGCGCCAGCAGCTTGGGACTAGCGGGAGTTAATGAGCAGTTCTTC. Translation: CASSLGLAGVNEQFF. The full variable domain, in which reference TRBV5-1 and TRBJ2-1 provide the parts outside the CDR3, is KAGVTQTPRYLIKTRGQQVTLSCSPISGHRSVSWYQQTPGQGLQFLFEYFSETQRNKGNFPGRFSGRQFSNSRSEMNVSTLELGDSALYLCASSLGLAGVNEQFFGPGTRLTVL.

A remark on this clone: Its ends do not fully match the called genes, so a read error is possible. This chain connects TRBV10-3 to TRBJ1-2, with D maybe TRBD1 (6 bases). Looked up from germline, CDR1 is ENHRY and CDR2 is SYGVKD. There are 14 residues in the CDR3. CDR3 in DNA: TGTGCCATCAGCGAGTCAGGGGATCGCTATGGCTACACCTTC. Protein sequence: CAISESGDRYGYTF.

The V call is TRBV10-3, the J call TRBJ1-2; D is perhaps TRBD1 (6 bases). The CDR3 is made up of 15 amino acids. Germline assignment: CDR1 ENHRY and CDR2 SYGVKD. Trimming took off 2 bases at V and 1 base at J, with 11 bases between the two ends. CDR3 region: CAISEQGSVNYGYTF. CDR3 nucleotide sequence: TGTGCCATCAGTGAGCAGGGGAGCGTTAACTATGGCTACACCTTC.

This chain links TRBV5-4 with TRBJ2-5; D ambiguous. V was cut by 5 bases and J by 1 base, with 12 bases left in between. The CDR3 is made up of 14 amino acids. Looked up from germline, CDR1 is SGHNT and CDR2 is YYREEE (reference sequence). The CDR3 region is CASRSTKGQETQYF. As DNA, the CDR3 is TGTGCCAGCAGATCGACGAAAGGCCAAGAGACCCAGTACTTC.

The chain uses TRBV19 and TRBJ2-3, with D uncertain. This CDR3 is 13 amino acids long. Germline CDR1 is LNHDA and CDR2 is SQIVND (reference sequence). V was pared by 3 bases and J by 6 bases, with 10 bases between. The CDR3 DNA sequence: TGTGCCAGTAGTATCAACGTTGCCGATACGCAGTATTTT. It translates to CASSINVADTQYF.

The CDR3 nucleotides are TGTGCCAGCAGCTTGTCGGGAACCGGGGAGCTGTTTTTT. Amino acid sequence: CASSLSGTGELFF. V usage is TRBV5-5 and J usage is TRBJ2-2; D perhaps matches TRBD2 (5 bases). The V and J ends lost 1 base and 5 bases respectively, with 6 bases between them. The CDR3 extends over 13 amino acids. CDR1 and CDR2 (germline): SGHKS, YYEKEE (reference sequence).

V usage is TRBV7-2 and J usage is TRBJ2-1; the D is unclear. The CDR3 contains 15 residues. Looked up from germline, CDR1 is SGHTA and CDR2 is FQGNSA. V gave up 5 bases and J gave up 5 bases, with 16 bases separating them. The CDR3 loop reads CASSSGRALHNEQFF. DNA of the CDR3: TGTGCCAGCAGCAGTGGACGGGCCCTTCACAATGAGCAGTTCTTC.

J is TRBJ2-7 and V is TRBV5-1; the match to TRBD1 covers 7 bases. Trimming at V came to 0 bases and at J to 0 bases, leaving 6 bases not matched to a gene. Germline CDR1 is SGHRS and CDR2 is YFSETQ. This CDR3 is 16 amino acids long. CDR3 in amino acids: CASSLGNRDSSYEQYF. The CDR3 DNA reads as TGCGCCAGCAGCTTGGGCAACCGGGACAGCTCCTACGAGCAGTACTTC.